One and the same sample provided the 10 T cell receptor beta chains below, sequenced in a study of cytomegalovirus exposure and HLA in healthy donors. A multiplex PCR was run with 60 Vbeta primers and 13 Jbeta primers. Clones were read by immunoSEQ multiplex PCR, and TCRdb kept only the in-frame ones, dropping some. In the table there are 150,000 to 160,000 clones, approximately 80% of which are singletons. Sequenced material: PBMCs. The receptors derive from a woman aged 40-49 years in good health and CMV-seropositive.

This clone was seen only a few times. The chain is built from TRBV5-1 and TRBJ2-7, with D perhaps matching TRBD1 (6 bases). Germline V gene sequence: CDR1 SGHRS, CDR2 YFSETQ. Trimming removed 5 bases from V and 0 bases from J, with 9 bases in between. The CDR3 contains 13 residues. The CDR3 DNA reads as TGCGCCAGCAGTCAACAGGGCTCCTACGAGCAGTACTTC. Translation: CASSQQGSYEQYF.

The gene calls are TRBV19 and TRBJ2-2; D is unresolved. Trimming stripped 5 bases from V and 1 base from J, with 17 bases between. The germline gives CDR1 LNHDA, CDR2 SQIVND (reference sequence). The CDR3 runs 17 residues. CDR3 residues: CASSLIQSGLNTGELFF. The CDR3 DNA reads TGTGCCAGTAGTTTGATTCAATCCGGGTTGAACACCGGGGAGCTGTTTTTT. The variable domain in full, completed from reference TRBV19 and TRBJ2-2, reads DGGITQSPKYLFRKEGQNVTLSCEQNLNHDAMYWYRQDPGQGLRLIYYSQIVNDFQKGDIAEGYSVSREKKESFPLTVTSAQKNPTAFYLCASSLIQSGLNTGELFFGEGSRLTVL.

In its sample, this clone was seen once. The DNA for the CDR3 is TGTGCCAGCAGTTTATCGATTGCAGGATTGAACACTGAAGCTTTCTTT. It yields the protein CASSLSIAGLNTEAFF. The chain is built from TRBV27 and TRBJ1-1; D call uncertain. The CDR3 totals 16 residues. Germline CDR1 reads MNHEY; CDR2 reads SMNVEV (reference sequence). The germline V and J ends were trimmed by 0 bases and 0 bases, with 11 bases remaining between them.

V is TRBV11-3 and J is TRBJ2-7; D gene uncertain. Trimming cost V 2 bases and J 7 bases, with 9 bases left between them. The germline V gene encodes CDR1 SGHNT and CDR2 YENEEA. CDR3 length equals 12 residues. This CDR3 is CASSLITTEQYF. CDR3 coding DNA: TGTGCCAGCAGCTTAATTACCACAGAGCAGTACTTC.

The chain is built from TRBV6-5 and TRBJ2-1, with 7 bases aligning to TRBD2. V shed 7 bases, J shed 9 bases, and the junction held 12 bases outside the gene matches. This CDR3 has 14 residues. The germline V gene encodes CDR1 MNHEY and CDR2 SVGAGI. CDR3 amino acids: CASTYGLTSSEQFF. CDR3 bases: TGTGCCAGCACCTACGGCCTGACTAGCAGTGAGCAGTTCTTC.

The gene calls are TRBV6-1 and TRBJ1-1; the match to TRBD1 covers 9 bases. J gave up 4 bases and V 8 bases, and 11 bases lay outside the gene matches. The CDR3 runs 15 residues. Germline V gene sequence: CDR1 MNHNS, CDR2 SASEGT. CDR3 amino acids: CASCRTGDTSTEAFF. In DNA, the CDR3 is TGTGCCAGCTGCCGGACAGGGGATACGAGCACTGAAGCTTTCTTT.

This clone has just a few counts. In nucleotides, the CDR3 is TGTGCCAGCAACTCGGGACTCCCGGGCGCTGAAGCTTTCTTT. Translation: CASNSGLPGAEAFF. The genes are TRBV5-6 and TRBJ1-1; possible D gene TRBD1, 5 bases. CDR1 is SGHDT, CDR2 YYEEEE, per germline. The length of the CDR3 is 14 residues. Trimming stripped 6 bases from V and 6 bases from J, with 18 bases between.

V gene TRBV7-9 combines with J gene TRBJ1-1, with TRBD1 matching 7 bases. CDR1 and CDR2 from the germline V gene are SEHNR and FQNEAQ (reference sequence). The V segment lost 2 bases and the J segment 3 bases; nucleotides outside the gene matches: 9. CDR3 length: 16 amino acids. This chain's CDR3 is CASSLWQGVGDTEAFF. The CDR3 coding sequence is TGTGCCAGCAGCTTATGGCAGGGGGTCGGCGACACTGAAGCTTTCTTT. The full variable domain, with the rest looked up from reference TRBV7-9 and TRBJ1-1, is DTGVSQNPRHKITKRGQNVTFRCDPISEHNRLYWYRQTLGQGPEFLTYFQNEAQLEKSRLLSDRFSAERPKGSFSTLEIQRTEQGDSAMYLCASSLWQGVGDTEAFFGQGTRLTVV.

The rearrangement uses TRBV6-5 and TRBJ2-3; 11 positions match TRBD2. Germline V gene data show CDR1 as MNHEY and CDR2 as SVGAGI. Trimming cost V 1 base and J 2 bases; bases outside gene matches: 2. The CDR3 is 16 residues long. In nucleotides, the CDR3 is TGTGCCAGCAGTTACTTAGCGGGAGGGTACACAGATACGCAGTATTTT. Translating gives CASSYLAGGYTDTQYF.

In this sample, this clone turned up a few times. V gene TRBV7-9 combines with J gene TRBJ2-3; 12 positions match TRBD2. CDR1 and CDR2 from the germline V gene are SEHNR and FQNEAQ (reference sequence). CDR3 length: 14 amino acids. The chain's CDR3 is CASLAGGSTDTQYF. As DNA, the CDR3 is TGTGCTTCGCTAGCGGGAGGGAGCACAGATACGCAGTATTTT.